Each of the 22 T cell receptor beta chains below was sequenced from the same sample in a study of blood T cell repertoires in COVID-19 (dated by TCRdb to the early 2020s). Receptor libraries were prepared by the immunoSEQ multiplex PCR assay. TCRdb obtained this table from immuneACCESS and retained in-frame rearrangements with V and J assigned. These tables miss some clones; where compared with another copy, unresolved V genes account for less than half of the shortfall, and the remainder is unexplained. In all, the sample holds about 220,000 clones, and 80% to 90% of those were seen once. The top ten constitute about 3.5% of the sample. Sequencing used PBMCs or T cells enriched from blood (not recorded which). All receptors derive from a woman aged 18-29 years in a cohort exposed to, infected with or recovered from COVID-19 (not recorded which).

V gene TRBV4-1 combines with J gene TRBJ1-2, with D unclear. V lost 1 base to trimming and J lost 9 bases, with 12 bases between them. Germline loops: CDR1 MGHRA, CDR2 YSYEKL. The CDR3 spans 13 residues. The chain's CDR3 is CASSQVIDSSYTF. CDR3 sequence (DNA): TGCGCCAGCAGCCAAGTAATCGACTCCAGCTACACCTTC.

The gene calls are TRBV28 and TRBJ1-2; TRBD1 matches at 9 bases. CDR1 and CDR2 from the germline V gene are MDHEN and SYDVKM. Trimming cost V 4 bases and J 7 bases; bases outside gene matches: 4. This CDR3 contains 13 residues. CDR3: CASSSTGGFGYTF. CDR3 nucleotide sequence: TGTGCCAGCAGTTCCACAGGGGGCTTTGGCTACACCTTC.

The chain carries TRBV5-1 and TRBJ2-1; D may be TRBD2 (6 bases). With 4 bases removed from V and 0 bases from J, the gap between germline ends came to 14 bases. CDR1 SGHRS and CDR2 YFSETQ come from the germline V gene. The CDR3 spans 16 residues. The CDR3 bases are TGCGCCAGCAGCCCCTCGGGACTCCTCTCCTACAATGAGCAGTTCTTC. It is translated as CASSPSGLLSYNEQFF. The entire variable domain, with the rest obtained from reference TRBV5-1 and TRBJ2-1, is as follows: KAGVTQTPRYLIKTRGQQVTLSCSPISGHRSVSWYQQTPGQGLQFLFEYFSETQRNKGNFPGRFSGRQFSNSRSEMNVSTLELGDSALYLCASSPSGLLSYNEQFFGPGTRLTVL.

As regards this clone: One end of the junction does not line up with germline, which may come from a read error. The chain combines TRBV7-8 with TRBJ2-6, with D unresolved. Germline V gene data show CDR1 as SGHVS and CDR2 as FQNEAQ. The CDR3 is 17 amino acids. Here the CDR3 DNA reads TGTGCCAGCAGATTAGGCGGTGTTGCGTCCGGGGCCAACGTCCTGACTTTC. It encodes CASRLGGVASGANVLTF.

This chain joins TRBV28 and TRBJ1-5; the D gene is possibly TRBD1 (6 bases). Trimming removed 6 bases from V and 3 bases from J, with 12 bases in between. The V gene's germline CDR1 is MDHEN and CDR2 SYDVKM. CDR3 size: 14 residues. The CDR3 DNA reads TGTGCCAGCAGCTGGGGGCACGACAATCAGCCCCAGCATTTT. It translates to CASSWGHDNQPQHF.

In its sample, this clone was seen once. This chain's CDR3 is CSEAGDLTDTQYF. The CDR3 nucleotides read TGCAGCGAGGCAGGGGACCTCACAGATACGCAGTATTTT. The chain combines TRBV29-1 with TRBJ2-3; tentative D call: TRBD1 (6 bases). The ends were cut back, 7 bases at V and 2 bases at J, with 13 bases in the middle. CDR3 size: 13 residues. The germline V gene has CDR1 SQVTM and CDR2 ANQGSEA.

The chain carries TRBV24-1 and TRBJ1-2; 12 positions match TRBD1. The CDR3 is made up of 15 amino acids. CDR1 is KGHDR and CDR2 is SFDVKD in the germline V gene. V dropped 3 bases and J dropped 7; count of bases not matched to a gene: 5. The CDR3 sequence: CATSDPGQGASGYTF. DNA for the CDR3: TGTGCCACCAGTGATCCGGGACAGGGGGCCTCTGGCTACACCTTC.

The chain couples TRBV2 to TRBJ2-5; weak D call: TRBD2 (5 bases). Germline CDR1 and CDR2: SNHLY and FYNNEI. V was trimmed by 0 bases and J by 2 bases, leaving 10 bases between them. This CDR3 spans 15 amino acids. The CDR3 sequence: CASSEAPWRQETQYF. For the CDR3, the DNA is TGTGCCAGCAGTGAAGCGCCCTGGAGGCAAGAGACCCAGTACTTC.

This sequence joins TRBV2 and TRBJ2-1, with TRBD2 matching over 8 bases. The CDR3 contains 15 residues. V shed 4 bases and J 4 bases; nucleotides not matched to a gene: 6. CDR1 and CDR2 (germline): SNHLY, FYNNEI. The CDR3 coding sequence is TGTGCCAGCAGTGTAGCGGGGCCAGGGTACAATGAGCAGTTCTTC. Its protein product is CASSVAGPGYNEQFF.

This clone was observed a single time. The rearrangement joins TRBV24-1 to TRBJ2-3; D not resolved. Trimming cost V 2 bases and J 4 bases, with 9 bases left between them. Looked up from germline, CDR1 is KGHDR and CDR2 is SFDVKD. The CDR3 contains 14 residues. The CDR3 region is CATSDSSFADTQYF. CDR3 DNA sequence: TGTGCCACCAGTGATTCATCATTTGCAGATACGCAGTATTTT.

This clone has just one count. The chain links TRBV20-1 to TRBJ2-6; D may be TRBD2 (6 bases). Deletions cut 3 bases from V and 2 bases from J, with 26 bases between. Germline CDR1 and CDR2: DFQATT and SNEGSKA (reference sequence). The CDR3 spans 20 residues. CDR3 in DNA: TGCAGTGCTAGTAGGTGGGCTGAGGGCGGGGCCAAGGCTGGGGCCAACGTCCTGACTTTC. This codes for CSASRWAEGGAKAGANVLTF.

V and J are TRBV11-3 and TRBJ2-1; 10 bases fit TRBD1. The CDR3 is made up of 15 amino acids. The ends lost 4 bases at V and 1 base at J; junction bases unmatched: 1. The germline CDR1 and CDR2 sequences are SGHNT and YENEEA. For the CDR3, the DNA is TGTGCCAGCAGCTCGGGACAGGGGTCCTACAATGAGCAGTTCTTC. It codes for CASSSGQGSYNEQFF.

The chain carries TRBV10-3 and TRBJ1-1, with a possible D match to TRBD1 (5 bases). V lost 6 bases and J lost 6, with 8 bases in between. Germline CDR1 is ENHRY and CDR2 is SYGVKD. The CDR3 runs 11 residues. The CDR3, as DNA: TGTGCCATCAGAGCAGGGTCTGAAGCTTTCTTT. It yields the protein CAIRAGSEAFF.

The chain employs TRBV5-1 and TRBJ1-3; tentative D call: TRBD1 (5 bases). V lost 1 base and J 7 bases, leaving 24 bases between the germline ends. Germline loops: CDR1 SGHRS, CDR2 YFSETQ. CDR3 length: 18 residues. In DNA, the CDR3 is TGCGCCAGCAGCTTGTACCAGGGCCCGCTTTATACCGGGAACACCATATATTTT. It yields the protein CASSLYQGPLYTGNTIYF.

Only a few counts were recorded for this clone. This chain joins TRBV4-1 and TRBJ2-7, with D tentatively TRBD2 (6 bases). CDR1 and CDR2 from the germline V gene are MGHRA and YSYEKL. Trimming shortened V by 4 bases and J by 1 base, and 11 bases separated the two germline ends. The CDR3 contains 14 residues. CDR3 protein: CASSPYGGSYEQYF. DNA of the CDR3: TGCGCCAGCAGCCCCTACGGGGGTTCCTACGAGCAGTACTTC.

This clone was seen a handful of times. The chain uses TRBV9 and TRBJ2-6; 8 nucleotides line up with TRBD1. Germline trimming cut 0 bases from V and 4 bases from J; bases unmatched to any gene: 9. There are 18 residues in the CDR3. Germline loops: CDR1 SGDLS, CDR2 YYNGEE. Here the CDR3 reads CASSVGAGGAGGANVLTF. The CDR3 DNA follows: TGTGCCAGCAGCGTAGGGGCAGGGGGCGCGGGAGGGGCCAACGTCCTGACTTTC.

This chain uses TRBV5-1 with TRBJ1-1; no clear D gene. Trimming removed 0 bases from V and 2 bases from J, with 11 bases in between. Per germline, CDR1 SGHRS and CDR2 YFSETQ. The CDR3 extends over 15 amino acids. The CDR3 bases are TGCGCCAGCAGCTTGGGAGGACGGGGAAACACTGAAGCTTTCTTT. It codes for CASSLGGRGNTEAFF.

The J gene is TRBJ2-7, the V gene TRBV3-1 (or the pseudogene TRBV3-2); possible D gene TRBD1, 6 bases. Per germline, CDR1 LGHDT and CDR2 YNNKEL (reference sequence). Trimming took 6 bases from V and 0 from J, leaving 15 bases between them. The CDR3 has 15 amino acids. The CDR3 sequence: CASSQQGLSSYEQYF. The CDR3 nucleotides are TGTGCCAGCAGTCAACAGGGATTATCCTCCTACGAGCAGTACTTC.

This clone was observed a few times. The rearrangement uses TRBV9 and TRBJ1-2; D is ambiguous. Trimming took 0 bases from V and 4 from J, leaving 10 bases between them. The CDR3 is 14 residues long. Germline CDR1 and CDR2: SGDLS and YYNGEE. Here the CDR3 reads CASSVEQRSYGYTF. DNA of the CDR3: TGTGCCAGCAGCGTAGAGCAGAGGAGCTATGGCTACACCTTC.

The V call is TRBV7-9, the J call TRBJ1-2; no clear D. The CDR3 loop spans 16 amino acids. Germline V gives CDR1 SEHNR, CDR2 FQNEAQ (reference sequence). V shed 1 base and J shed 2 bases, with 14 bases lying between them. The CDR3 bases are TGTGCCAGCAGCTTAGTATTAGAGTTGAAGAACTATGGCTACACCTTC. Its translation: CASSLVLELKNYGYTF.

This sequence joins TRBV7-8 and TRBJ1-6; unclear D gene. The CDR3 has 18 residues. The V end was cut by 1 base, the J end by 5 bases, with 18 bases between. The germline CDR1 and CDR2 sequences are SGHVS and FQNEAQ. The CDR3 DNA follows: TGTGCCAGCAGCTTAGAGGCAGCCGGGAGAGTAGATAATTCACCCCTCCACTTT. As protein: CASSLEAAGRVDNSPLHF. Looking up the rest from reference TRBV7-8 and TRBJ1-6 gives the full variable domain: GAGVSQSPRYKVAKRGQDVALRCDPISGHVSLFWYQQALGQGPEFLTYFQNEAQLDKSGLPSDRFFAERPEGSVSTLKIQRTQQEDSAVYLCASSLEAAGRVDNSPLHFGNGTRLTVT.

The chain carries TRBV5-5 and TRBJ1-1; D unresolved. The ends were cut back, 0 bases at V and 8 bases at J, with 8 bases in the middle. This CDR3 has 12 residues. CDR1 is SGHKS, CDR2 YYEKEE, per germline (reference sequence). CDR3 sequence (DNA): TGTGCCAGCAGCTTGGACCCGGGGGAAGCTTTCTTT. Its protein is CASSLDPGEAFF.